Listed below are T cell receptor beta chains from one sample, sequenced in a study of PD-1 blockade in classical Hodgkin lymphoma. TCRdb's table, derived via immunoSEQ multiplex PCR, lists solely in-frame clones and lacks some. The table records some 96,000 clones, 81% of them present only once. The sample consisted of peripheral blood mononuclear cells (PBMCs), taken before the second cycle of nivolumab. The receptor set was obtained from a human donor with classical Hodgkin lymphoma. CDR3s include the opening cysteine and the closing phenylalanine or tryptophan. Each record gives: D gene, clone size, J gene, V gene, CDR3 DNA, CDR3 protein. A D gene is named only where the DNA matches it firmly. Clone size appears in some rows only: once, few, many, or a class for an expanded clone.

TRBD1 NA TRBJ2-3 TRBV30 TGTGCCTGGTCCCGGGACAGGACGCAGTATTTT CAWSRDRTQYF
NA NA TRBJ2-2 TRBV6-5 TGTGCCATTCAACCGAGGGGTTCGGGGGAGCTGTTTTTT CAIQPRGSGELFF
NA NA TRBJ2-7 TRBV18 TGTGCCAGCTCACTCACTAGCCGGGACTACGAGCAGTACTTC CASSLTSRDYEQYF
NA NA TRBJ1-2 TRBV19 TGTGCCAGTAGTATGCGGGACACAAGAGGCTATGGCTACACCTTC CASSMRDTRGYGYTF
TRBD2 NA TRBJ2-1 TRBV15 TGTGCCACCAGCAGTATTCTAGCGGGAGTGGATGAGCAGTTCTTC CATSSILAGVDEQFF
NA NA TRBJ1-1 TRBV19 TGTGCCAGTAGTATAGCGGCGGCGGGGCTTGGGGGCACTGAAGCTTTCTTT CASSIAAAGLGGTEAFF
NA NA TRBJ1-3 TRBV18 TGTGCCAGCTCACCATCAAGGGTTTCGGGAAACACCATATATTTT CASSPSRVSGNTIYF
NA NA TRBJ1-4 TRBV10-3 TGTGCCATCAGTGAGTCATCAGGGGCAACTAATGAAAAACTGTTTTTT CAISESSGATNEKLFF
NA NA TRBJ2-7 TRBV5-6 TGTGCCAGCAGCCGGCTACCGGGAGACGGTAGCGAGCAGTACTTC CASSRLPGDGSEQYF
TRBD2 NA TRBJ2-1 TRBV7-2 TGTGCCAGCAGCCCGACCCGGCAGCGGGAGTCTCGTGAGCAGTTCTTC CASSPTRQRESREQFF
NA once TRBJ1-3 TRBV29-1 TGCAGCGTTGAATCGTCTGACTCTGGAAACACCATATATTTT CSVESSDSGNTIYF
TRBD1 NA TRBJ1-1 TRBV29-1 TGCAGCGTTGAACGGGACAGGGGGCGAATTGGGACTGAAGCTTTCTTT CSVERDRGRIGTEAFF
NA once TRBJ2-7 TRBV7-9 TGTGCCAGCAGCTCCCGGGGCGGCTCCTACGAGCAGTACTTC CASSSRGGSYEQYF
NA NA TRBJ2-1 TRBV11-1 TGTGCCAGCAGCCGGGGCACTGAGCAGTTCTTC CASSRGTEQFF
NA NA TRBJ2-5 TRBV7-3 TGTGCCAGCAGCCCCGGGGTTTTGGAGACCCAGTACTTC CASSPGVLETQYF
NA NA TRBJ2-1 TRBV5-1 TGCGCCAGCAGCTTGGGGGAGTGGCCCTACAATGAGCAGTTCTTC CASSLGEWPYNEQFF
NA NA TRBJ2-6 TRBV19 TGTGCCAGTAGTGCGGGACAGTCTAGATCTGGGGCCAACGTCCTGACTTTC CASSAGQSRSGANVLTF
NA NA TRBJ2-2 TRBV5-6 TGTGCCAGCACCCCTCAGGCCGGAATAATGAGCACCGGGGAGCTGTTTTTT CASTPQAGIMSTGELFF
NA NA TRBJ1-2 TRBV28 TGTGCCAGCAGGTACATCAGCTATGGCTACACCTTC CASRYISYGYTF
TRBD2 once TRBJ2-1 TRBV5-4 TGTGCCAGCAGCCAAACTAGCGTGAGCTCCTACAATGAGCAGTTCTTC CASSQTSVSSYNEQFF
NA NA TRBJ1-1 TRBV7-9 TGTGCCAGCAGCCCCCTTGGAGGGAAGGCTTTCTTT CASSPLGGKAFF
TRBD2 NA TRBJ2-3 TRBV28 TGTGCCAGCAGTCCTTGGCTAGCGGGGCCCTCACGGTCATCAGATACGCAGTATTTT CASSPWLAGPSRSSDTQYF
NA NA TRBJ1-5 TRBV5-1 TGCGCCAGCAGCTTGGAACCGGGCAATCAGCCCCAGCATTTT CASSLEPGNQPQHF
NA NA TRBJ2-2 TRBV6-1 TGTGCCAGCAGTGACCCGAGGGGCAGGGGCCGAAAGAGCGGGGAGCTGTTTTTT CASSDPRGRGRKSGELFF
TRBD1 NA TRBJ1-3 TRBV18 TGTGCCAGCTCACCATCAGGGGGCCGCGGTAACACCATATATTTT CASSPSGGRGNTIYF
TRBD1 NA TRBJ2-1 TRBV5-1 TGCGCCAGCAGCCCCGTGGGGACAGTGGTCTACAATGAGCAGTTCTTC CASSPVGTVVYNEQFF
NA NA TRBJ2-3 TRBV7-9 TGTGCCAGCAGCTTAGATTCAGGGGTCACAGATACGCAGTATTTT CASSLDSGVTDTQYF
TRBD1 once TRBJ1-5 TRBV28 TGTGCCAGCAGTGGACAGGATTTTTTAAAAAAGCCCCAGCATTTT CASSGQDFLKKPQHF
NA NA TRBJ1-5 TRBV18 TGTGCCAGCTCACCAATGAGCAATCAGCCCCAGCATTTT CASSPMSNQPQHF
NA NA TRBJ1-1 TRBV19 TGTGCCAGTAGTATGATTCCAGGCTACACTGAAGCTTTCTTT CASSMIPGYTEAFF
NA NA TRBJ2-3 TRBV12-5 TGTGCTGCCCGGAGGGGACAGATGACAGATACGCAGTATTTT CAARRGQMTDTQYF
NA few TRBJ2-7 TRBV5-1 TGCGCCAGCAGCGTGGACGGGGGGCGTTTTAGCGAGCAGTACTTC CASSVDGGRFSEQYF